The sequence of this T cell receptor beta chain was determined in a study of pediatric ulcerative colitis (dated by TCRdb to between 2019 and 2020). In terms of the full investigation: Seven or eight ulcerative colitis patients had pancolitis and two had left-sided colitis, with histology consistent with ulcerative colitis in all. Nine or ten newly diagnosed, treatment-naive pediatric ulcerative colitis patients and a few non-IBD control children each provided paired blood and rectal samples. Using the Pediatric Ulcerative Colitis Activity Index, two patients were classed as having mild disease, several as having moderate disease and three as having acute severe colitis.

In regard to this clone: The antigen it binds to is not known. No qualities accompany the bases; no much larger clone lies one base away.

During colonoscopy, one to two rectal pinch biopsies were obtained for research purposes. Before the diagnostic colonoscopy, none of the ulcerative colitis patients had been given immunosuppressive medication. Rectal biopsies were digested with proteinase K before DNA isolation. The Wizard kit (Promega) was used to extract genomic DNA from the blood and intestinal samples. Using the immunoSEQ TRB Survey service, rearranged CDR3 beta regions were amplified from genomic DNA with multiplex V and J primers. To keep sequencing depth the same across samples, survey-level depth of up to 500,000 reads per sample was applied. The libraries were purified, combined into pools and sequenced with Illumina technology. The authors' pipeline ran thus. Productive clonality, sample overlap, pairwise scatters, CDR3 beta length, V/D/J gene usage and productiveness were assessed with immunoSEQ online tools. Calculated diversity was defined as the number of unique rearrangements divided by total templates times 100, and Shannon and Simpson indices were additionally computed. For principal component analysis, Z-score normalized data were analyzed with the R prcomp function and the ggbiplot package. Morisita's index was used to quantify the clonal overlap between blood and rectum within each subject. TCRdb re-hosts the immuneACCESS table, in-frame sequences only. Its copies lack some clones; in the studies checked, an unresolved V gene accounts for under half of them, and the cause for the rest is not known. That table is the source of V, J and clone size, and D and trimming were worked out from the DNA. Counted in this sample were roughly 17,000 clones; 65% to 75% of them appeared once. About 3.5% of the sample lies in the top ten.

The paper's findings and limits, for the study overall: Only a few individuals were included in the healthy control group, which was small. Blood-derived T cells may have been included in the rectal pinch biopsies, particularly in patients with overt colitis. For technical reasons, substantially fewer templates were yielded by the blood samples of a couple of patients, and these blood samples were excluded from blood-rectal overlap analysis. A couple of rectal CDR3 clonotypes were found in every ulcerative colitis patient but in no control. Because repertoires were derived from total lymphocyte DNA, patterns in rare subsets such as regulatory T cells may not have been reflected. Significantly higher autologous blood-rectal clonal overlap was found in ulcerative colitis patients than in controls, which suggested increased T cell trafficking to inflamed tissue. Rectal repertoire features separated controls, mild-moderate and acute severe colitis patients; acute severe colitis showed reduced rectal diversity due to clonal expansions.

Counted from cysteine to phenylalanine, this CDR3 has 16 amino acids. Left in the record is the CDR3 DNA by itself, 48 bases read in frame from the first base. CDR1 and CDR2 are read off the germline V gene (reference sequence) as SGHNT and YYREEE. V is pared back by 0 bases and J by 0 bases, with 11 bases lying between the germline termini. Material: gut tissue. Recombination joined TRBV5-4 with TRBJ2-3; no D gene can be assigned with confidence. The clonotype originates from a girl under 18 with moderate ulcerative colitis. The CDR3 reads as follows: CASSLGSASSTDTQYF. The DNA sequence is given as TGTGCCAGCAGCTTGGGGTCCGCGTCTAGCACAGATACGCAGTATTTT.